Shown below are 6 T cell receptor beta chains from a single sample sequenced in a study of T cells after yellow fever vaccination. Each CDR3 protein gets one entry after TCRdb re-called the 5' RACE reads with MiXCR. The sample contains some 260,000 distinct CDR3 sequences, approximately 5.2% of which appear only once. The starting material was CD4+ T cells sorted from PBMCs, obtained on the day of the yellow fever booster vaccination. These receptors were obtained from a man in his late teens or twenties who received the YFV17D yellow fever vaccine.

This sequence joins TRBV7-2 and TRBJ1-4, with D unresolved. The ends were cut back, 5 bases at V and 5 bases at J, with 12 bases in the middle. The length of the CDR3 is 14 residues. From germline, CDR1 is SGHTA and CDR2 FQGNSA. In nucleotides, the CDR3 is TGTGCCAGCAGCCCCGGAATAGCGAATGAAAAACTGTTTTTT. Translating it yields CASSPGIANEKLFF.

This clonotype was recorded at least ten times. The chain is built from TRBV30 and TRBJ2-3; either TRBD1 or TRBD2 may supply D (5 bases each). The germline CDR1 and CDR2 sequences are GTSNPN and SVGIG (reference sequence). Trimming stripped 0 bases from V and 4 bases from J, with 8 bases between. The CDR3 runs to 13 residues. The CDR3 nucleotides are TGTGCCTGGAGTGTTTTGGGGGCAGATACGCAGTATTTT. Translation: CAWSVLGADTQYF.

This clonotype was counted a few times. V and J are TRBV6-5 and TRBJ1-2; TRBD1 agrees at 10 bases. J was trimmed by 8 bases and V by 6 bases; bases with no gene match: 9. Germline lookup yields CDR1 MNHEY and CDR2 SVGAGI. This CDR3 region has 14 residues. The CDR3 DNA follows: TGTGCCAGCAGACCCGACAGGGGGCTGCAGGGCTACACCTTC. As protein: CASRPDRGLQGYTF.

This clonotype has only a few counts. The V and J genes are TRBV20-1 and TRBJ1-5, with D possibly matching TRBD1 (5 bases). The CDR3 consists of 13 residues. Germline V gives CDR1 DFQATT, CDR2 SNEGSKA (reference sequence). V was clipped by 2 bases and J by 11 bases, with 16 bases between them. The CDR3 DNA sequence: TGCAGTGCTAGAATTGGGGGTGTAAGGTCCCAGCATTTT. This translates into CSARIGGVRSQHF.

CDR3 in DNA: TGCAGTGCGCCCCGACTAGCGGGGGGGCAGGGCACAGATACGCAGTATTTT. It encodes CSAPRLAGGQGTDTQYF. The chain joins TRBV20-1 to TRBJ2-3, with 14 bases that match TRBD2. In germline, CDR1 is DFQATT, CDR2 SNEGSKA (reference sequence). V shed 6 bases and J 1 base; nucleotides not matched to a gene: 9. The CDR3 extends over 17 amino acids.

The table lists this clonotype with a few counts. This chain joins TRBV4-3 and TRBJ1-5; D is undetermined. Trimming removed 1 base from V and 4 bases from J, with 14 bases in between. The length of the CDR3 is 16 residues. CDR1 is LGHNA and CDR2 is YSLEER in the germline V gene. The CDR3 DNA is TGCGCCAGCAGCCAAGTTGTTGGGAACCGTAATCAGCCCCAGCATTTT. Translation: CASSQVVGNRNQPQHF.